This T cell receptor (beta chain) was captured in a study of blood T cell repertoires in COVID-19. Study overall: PBMCs, B-cell-depleted T cells, or T cells provided the cDNA or gDNA that made up the material.

In the original workflow: From reference gene primer amplification, estimates of nucleated cell counts were derived. Repertoires were generated with immunoSEQ multiplex PCR, while TCRdb's copy carries only in-frame clones and drops some. That table supplies the V and J calls and clone size; D and trimming were determined from the DNA. The top ten hold 4% to 5% of the sample, which has some 20,000 clones, roughly 89% seen once. V was clipped by 3 bases and J by 7 bases, with 9 bases between them. This CDR3 has 12 amino acids. Germline-derived CDR1 and CDR2 are LNHDA and SQIVND (reference sequence). This clone was seen just once.

The sequence was collected from a human donor in a cohort sampled during active COVID-19. The sequenced material came from peripheral blood. The chain uses TRBV19 and TRBJ1-2, with TRBD1 as a possible D gene (6 bases). The CDR3 DNA sequence: TGTGCCAGTAGTATGGGGGCAGTTGGCTACACCTTC. Amino acids: CASSMGAVGYTF. The whole variable domain, remainder taken from reference TRBV19 and TRBJ1-2, is DGGITQSPKYLFRKEGQNVTLSCEQNLNHDAMYWYRQDPGQGLRLIYYSQIVNDFQKGDIAEGYSVSREKKESFPLTVTSAQKNPTAFYLCASSMGAVGYTFGSGTRLTVV.